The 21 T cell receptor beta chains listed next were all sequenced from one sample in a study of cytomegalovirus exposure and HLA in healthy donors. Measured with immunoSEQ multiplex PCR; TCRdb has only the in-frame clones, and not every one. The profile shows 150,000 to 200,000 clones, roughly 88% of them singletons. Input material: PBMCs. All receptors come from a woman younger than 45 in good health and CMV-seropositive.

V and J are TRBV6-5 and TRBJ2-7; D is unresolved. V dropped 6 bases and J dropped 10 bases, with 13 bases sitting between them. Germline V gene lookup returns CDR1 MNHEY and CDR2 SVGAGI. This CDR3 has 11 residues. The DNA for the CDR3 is TGTGCCAGCAGCTTAGGCGGAAGCCAGTACTTC. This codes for CASSLGGSQYF.

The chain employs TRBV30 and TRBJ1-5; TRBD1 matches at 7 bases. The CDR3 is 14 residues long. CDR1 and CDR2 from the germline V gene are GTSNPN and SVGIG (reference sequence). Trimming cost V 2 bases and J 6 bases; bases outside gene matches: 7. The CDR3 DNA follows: TGTGCCTGGAGTATTCGACAGGGAGGTCAGCCCCAGCATTTT. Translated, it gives CAWSIRQGGQPQHF.

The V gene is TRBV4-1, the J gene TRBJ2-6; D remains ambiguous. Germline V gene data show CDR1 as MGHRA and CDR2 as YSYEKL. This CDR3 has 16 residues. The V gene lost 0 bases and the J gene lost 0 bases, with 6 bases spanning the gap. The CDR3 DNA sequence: TGCGCCAGCAGCCAAGACCCAATCTCTGGGGCCAACGTCCTGACTTTC. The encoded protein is CASSQDPISGANVLTF.

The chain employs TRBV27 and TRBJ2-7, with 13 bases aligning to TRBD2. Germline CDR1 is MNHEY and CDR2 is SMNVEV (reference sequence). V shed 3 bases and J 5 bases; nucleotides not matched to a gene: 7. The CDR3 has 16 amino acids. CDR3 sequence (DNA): TGTGCCAGCAGTTTGGGGCGGACTAGCGGGGGTCACGAGCAGTACTTC. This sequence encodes CASSLGRTSGGHEQYF.

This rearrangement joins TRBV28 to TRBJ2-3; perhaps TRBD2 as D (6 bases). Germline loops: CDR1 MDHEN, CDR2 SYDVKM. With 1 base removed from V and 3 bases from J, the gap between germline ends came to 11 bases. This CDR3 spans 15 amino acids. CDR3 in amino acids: CASSLSAGRTDTQYF. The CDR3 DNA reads TGTGCCAGCAGTTTATCGGCGGGACGAACAGATACGCAGTATTTT.

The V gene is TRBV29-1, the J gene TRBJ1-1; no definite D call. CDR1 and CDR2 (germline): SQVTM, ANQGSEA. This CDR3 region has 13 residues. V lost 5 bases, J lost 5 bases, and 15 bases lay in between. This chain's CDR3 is CSVLATWETEAFF. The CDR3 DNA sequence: TGCAGCGTTCTTGCTACATGGGAGACTGAAGCTTTCTTT.

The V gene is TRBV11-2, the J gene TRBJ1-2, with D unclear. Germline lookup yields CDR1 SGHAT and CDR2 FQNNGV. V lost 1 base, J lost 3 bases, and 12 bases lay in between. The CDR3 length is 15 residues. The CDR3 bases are TGTGCCAGCAGCTTAGTCCCCCAGGCCCACTATGGCTACACCTTC. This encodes CASSLVPQAHYGYTF.

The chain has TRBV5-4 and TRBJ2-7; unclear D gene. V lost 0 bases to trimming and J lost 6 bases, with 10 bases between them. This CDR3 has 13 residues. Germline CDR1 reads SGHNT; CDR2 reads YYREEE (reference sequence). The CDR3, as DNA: TGTGCCAGCAGCTTGGCCAGAGGAGTCGAGCAGTACTTC. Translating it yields CASSLARGVEQYF.

CDR3 protein: CASSLLPRLAGGRADTQYF. The CDR3 nucleotides read TGTGCCAGCAGCTTACTACCTAGACTAGCGGGAGGTCGCGCAGATACGCAGTATTTT. The chain carries TRBV7-2 and TRBJ2-3; 13 nucleotides align to TRBD2. V dropped 2 bases and J dropped 4; count of bases not matched to a gene: 12. Per germline, CDR1 SGHTA and CDR2 FQGNSA. This CDR3 is 19 amino acids long.

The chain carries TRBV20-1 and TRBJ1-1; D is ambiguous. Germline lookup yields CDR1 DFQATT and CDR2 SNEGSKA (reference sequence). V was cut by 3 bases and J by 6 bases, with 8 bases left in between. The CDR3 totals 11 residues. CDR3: CSASVFAEAFF. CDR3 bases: TGCAGTGCTAGTGTCTTTGCTGAAGCTTTCTTT.

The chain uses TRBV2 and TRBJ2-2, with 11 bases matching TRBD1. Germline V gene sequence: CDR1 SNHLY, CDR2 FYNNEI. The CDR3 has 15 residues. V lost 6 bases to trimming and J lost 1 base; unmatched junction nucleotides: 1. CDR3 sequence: CASRGTGGNTGELFF. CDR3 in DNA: TGTGCCAGCAGGGGGACAGGGGGGAACACCGGGGAGCTGTTTTTT.

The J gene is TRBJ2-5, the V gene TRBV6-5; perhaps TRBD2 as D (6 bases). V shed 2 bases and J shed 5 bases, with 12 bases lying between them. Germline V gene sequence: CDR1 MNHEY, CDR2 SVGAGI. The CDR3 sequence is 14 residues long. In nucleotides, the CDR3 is TGTGCCAGCAGTTACCCCACTAGCCACGAGACCCAGTACTTC. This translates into CASSYPTSHETQYF.

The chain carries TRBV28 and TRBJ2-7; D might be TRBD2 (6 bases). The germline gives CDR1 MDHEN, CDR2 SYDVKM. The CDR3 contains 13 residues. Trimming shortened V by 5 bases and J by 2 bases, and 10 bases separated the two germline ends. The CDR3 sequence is CASSGGEPYEQYF. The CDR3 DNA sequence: TGTGCCAGCAGTGGAGGGGAGCCCTACGAGCAGTACTTC.

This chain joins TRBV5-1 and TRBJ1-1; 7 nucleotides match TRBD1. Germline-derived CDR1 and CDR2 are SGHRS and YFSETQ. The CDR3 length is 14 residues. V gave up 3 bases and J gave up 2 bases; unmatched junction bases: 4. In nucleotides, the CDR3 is TGCGCCAGCAGCTGGGACAGCCAAAACACTGAAGCTTTCTTT. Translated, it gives CASSWDSQNTEAFF.

This CDR3 is CASSPRSHEQYF. The CDR3 nucleotides are TGTGCCAGCAGCCCCCGTTCCCACGAGCAGTACTTC. The V and J genes are TRBV7-9 and TRBJ2-7; D is unclear. Germline V CDR1 and CDR2: SEHNR, FQNEAQ (reference sequence). The CDR3 runs 12 residues. Trimming took 5 bases from V and 5 from J, leaving 10 bases between them.

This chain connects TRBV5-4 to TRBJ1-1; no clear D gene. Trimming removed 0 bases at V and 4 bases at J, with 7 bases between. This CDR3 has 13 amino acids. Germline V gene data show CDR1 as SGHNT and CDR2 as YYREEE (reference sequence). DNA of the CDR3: TGTGCCAGCAGCTTGGACGGAGTCACTGAAGCTTTCTTT. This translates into CASSLDGVTEAFF.

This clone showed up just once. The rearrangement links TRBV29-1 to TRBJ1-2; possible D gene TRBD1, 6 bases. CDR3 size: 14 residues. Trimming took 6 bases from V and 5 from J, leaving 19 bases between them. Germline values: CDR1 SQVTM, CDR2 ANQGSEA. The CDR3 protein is CSVVGAGETYGYTF. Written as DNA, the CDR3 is TGCAGCGTGGTGGGGGCAGGAGAGACGTATGGCTACACCTTC.

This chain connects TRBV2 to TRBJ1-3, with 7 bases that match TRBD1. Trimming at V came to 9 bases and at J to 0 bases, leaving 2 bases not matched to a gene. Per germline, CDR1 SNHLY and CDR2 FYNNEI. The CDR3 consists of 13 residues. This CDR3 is CASTGDSGNTIYF. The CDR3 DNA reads TGTGCCAGTACAGGGGACTCTGGAAACACCATATATTTT. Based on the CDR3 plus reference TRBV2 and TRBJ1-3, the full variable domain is EPEVTQTPSHQVTQMGQEVILRCVPISNHLYFYWYRQILGQKVEFLVSFYNNEISEKSEIFDDQFSVERPDGSNFTLKIRSTKLEDSAMYFCASTGDSGNTIYFGEGSWLTVV.

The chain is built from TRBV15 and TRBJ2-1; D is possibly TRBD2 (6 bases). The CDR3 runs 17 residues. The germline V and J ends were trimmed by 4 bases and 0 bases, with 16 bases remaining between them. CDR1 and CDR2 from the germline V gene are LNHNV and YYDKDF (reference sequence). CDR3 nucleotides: TGTGCCACCAGCAACGGACTAACACCGAGCTCCTACAATGAGCAGTTCTTC. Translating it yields CATSNGLTPSSYNEQFF.

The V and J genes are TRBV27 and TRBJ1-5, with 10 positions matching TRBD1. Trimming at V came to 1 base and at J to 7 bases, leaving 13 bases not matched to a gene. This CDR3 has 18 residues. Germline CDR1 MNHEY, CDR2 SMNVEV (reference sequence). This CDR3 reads CASSLYPLGQGIVQPQHF. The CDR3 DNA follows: TGTGCCAGCAGTTTATATCCTTTGGGACAGGGGATTGTGCAGCCCCAGCATTTT.

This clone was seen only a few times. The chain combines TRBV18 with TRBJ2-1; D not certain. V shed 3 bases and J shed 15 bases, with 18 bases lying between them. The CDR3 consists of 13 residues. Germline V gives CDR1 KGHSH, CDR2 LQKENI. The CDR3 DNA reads TGTGCCAGCTCACCCTCCTCTAGGATCGAACGGTTCTTC. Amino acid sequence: CASSPSSRIERFF.